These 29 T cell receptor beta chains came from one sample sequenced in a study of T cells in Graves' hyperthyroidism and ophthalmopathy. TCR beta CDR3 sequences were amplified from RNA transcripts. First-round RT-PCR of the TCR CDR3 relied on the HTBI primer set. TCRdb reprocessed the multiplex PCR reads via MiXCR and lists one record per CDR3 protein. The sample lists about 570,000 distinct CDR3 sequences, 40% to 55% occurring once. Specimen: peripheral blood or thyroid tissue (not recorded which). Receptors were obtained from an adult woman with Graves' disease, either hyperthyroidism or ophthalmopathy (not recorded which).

The CDR3 DNA follows: TGCGCCAGCAGCTTGGGCGGTTCCCTCTCCTACGAGCAGTACTTC. It encodes CASSLGGSLSYEQYF. The chain recombines TRBV5-1 with TRBJ2-7; no clear D. The CDR3 is 15 amino acids. Germline V gene sequence: CDR1 SGHRS, CDR2 YFSETQ. V was pared by 0 bases and J by 0 bases, with 10 bases between.

The CDR3 bases are TGCGCCAGCAGCCAAGGGTGGACTGCTTACGAGCAGTACTTC. This codes for CASSQGWTAYEQYF. The rearrangement links TRBV4-1 to TRBJ2-7, with a possible D match to TRBD2 (5 bases). Germline-derived CDR1 and CDR2 are MGHRA and YSYEKL. Trimming stripped 1 base from V and 4 bases from J, with 11 bases between. The CDR3 contains 14 residues.

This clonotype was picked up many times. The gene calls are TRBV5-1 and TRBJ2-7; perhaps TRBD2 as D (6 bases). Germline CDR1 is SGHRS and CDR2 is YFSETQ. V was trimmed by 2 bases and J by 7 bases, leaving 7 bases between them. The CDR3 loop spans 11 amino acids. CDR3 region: CASSFREEQYF. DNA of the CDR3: TGCGCCAGCAGCTTCCGGGAGGAGCAGTACTTC.

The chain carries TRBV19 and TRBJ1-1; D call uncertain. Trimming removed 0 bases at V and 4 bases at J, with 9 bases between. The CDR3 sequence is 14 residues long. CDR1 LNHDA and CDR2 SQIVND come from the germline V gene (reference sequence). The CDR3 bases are TGTGCCAGTAGTATAGATGGAACGAGCACTGAAGCTTTCTTT. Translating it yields CASSIDGTSTEAFF.

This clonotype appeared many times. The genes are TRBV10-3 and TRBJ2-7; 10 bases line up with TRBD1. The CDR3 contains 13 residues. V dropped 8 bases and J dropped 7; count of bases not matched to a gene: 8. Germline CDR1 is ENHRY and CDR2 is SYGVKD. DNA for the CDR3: TGTGCCATCTCCGGGACAGGGGTCCGTGAGCAGTACTTC. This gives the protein CAISGTGVREQYF.

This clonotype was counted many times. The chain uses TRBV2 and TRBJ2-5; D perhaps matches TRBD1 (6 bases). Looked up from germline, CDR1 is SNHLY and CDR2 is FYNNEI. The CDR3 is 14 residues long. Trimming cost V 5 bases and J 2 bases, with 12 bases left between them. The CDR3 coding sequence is TGTGCCAGCAGTAAAACAGGGTGGCAAGAGACCCAGTACTTC. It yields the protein CASSKTGWQETQYF.

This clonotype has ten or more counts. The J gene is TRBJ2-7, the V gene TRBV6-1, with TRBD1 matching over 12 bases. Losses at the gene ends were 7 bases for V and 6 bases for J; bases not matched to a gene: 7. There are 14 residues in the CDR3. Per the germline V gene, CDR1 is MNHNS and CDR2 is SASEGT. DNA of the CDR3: TGTGCCAGCACGAGGGGACAGGGGGCTCTCGAGCAGTACTTC. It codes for CASTRGQGALEQYF.

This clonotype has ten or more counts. The chain's CDR3 is CASSLLPPHQTTEGLNTEAFF. Here the CDR3 DNA reads TGTGCCAGCAGCTTACTCCCCCCCCACCAGACCACAGAGGGATTGAACACTGAAGCTTTCTTT. The genes are TRBV7-9 and TRBJ1-1, with D unclear. Germline V gives CDR1 SEHNR, CDR2 FQNEAQ (reference sequence). The CDR3 has 21 residues. Trimming left V 2 bases short and J 0 bases short, with 28 bases between.

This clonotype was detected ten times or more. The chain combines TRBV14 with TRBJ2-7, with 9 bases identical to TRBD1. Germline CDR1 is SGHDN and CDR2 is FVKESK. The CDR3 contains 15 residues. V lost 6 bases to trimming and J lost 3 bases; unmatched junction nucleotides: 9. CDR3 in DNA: TGTGCCAGCAGTTCTCCGGGACAGGGCCTCTACGAGCAGTACTTC. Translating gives CASSSPGQGLYEQYF. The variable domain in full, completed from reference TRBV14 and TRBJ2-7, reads EAGVTQFPSHSVIEKGQTVTLRCDPISGHDNLYWYRRVMGKEIKFLLHFVKESKQDESGMPNNRFLAERTGGTYSTLKVQPAELEDSGVYFCASSSPGQGLYEQYFGPGTRLTVT.

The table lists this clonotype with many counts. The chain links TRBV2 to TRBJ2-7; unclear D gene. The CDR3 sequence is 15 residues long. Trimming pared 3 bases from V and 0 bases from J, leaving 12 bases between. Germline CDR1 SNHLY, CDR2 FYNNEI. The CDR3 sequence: CASSENHILSYEQYF. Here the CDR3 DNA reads TGTGCCAGCAGTGAGAACCACATCCTCTCCTACGAGCAGTACTTC.

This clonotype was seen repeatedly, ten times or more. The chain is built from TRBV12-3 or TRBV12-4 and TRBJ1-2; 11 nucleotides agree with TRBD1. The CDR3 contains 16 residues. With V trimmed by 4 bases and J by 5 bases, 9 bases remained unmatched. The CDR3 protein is CASSSPRTGGGYGYTF. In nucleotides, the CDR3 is TGTGCCAGCAGTTCCCCGCGGACAGGGGGCGGGTATGGCTACACCTTC.

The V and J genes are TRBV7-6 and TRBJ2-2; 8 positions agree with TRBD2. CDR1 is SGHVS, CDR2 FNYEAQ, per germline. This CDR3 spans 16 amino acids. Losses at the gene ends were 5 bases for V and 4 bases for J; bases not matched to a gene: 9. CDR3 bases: TGTGCCAGCAGCCCGAGGGCGGGGGGAAGCACCGGGGAGCTGTTTTTT. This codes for CASSPRAGGSTGELFF.

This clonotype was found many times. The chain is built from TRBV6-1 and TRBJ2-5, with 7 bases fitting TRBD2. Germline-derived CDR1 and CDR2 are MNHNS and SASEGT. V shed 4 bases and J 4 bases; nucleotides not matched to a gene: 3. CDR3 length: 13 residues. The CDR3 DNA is TGTGCCAGCAGTGCGACTAGCCGAGAGACCCAGTACTTC. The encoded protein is CASSATSRETQYF.

The CDR3 DNA follows: TGTGCCAGCAGTGGAATGGGACAGACTCAGCCCCAGCATTTT. This codes for CASSGMGQTQPQHF. The chain joins TRBV25-1 to TRBJ1-5, with 7 positions matching TRBD1. V gave up 4 bases and J gave up 6 bases; unmatched junction bases: 6. The CDR3 contains 14 residues. The germline gives CDR1 MGHDK, CDR2 SYGVNS.

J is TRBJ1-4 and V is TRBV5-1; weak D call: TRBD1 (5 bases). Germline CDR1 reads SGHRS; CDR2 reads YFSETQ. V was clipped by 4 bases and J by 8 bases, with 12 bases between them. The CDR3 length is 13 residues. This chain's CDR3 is CASSGTSGEKLFF. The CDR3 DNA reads TGCGCCAGCAGCGGGACTAGCGGGGAAAAACTGTTTTTT.

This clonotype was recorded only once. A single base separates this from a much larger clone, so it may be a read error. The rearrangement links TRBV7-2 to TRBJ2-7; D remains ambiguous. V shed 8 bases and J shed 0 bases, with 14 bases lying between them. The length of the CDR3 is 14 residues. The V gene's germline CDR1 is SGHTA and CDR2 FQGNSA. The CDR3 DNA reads TGTGCCAGCGGCCCTATCCGGGCCTCCTACGAGCAGTACTTC. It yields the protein CASGPIRASYEQYF.

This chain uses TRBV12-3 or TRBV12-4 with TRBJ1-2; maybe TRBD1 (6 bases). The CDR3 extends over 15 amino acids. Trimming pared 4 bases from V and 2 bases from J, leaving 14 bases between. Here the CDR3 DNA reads TGTGCCAGCAGTTATCAGTCTGGACAGAACTATGGCTACACCTTC. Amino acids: CASSYQSGQNYGYTF.

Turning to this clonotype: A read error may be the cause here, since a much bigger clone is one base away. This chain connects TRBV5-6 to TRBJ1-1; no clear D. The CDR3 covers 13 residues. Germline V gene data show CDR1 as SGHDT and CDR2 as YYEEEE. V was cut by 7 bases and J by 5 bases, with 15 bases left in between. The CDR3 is CASGLSLGTEAFF. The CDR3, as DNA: TGTGCCAGCGGCCTATCACTTGGGACTGAAGCTTTCTTT.

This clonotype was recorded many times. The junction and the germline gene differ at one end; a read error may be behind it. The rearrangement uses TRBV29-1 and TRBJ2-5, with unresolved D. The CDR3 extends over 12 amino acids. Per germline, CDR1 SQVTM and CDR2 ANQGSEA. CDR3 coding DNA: TGCAGCGCTGAACCGCCCCAAGAGACCCAGTACTTC. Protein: CSAEPPQETQYF.

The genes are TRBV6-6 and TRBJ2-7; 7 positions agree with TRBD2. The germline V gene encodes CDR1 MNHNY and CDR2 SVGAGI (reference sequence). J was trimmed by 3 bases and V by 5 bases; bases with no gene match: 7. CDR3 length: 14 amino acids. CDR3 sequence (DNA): TGTGCCAGCAGTAGCACGGGGGACTACTACGAGCAGTACTTC. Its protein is CASSSTGDYYEQYF.

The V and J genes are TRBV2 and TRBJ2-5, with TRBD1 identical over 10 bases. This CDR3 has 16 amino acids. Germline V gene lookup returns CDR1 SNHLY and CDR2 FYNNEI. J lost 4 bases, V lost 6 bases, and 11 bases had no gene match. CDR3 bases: TGTGCCAGCAGCCGCGCGACAGGGGGCGGTTCAGAGACCCAGTACTTC. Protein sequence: CASSRATGGGSETQYF.

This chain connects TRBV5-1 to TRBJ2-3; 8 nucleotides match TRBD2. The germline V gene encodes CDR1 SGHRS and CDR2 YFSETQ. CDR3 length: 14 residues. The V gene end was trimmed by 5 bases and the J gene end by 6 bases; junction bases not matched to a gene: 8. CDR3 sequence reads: CASSETSGWDTQYF. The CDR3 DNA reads TGCGCCAGCAGTGAAACTAGCGGATGGGATACGCAGTATTTT. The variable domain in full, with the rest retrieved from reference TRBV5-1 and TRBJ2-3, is KAGVTQTPRYLIKTRGQQVTLSCSPISGHRSVSWYQQTPGQGLQFLFEYFSETQRNKGNFPGRFSGRQFSNSRSEMNVSTLELGDSALYLCASSETSGWDTQYFGPGTRLTVL.

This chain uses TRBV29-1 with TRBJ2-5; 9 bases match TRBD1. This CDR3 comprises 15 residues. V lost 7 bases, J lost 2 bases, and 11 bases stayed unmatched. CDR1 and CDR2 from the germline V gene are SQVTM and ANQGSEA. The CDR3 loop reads CSAKTTGGGQETQYF. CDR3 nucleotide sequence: TGCAGCGCTAAAACGACAGGGGGGGGGCAAGAGACCCAGTACTTC. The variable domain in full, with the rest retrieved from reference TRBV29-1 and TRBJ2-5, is SAVISQKPSRDICQRGTSLTIQCQVDSQVTMMFWYRQQPGQSLTLIATANQGSEATYESGFVIDKFPISRPNLTFSTLTVSNMSPEDSSIYLCSAKTTGGGQETQYFGPGTRLLVL.

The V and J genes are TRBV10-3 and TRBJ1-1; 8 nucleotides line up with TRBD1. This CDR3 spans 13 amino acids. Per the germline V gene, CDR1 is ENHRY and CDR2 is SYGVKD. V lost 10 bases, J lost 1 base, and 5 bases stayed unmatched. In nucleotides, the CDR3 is TGTGCCACCCTGACAGGGGCGAACACTGAAGCTTTCTTT. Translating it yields CATLTGANTEAFF.

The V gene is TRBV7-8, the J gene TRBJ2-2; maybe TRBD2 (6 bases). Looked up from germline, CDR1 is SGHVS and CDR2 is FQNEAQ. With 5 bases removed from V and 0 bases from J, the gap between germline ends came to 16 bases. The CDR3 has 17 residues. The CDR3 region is CASSQFGTFTNTGELFF. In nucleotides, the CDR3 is TGTGCCAGCAGCCAATTTGGGACTTTCACGAACACCGGGGAGCTGTTTTTT.

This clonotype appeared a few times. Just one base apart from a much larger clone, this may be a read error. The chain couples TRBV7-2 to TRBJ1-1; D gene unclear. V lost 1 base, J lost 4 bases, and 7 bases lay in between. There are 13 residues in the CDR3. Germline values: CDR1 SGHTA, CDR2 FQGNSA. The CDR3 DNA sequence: TGTGCCAGCAGCTTAGTGACATCCACTGAAGCTTTCTTT. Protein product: CASSLVTSTEAFF. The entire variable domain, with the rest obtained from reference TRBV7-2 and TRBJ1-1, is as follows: GAGVSQSPSNKVTEKGKDVELRCDPISGHTALYWYRQSLGQGLEFLIYFQGNSAPDKSGLPSDRFSAERTGGSVSTLTIQRTQQEDSAVYLCASSLVTSTEAFFGQGTRLTVV.

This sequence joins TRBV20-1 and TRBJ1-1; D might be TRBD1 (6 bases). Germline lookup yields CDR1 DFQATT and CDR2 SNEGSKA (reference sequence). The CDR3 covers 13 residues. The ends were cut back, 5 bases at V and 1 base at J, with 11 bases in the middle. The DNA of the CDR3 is TGCAGTGCTCAAGCGGGGGCGAACACTGAAGCTTTCTTT. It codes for CSAQAGANTEAFF.

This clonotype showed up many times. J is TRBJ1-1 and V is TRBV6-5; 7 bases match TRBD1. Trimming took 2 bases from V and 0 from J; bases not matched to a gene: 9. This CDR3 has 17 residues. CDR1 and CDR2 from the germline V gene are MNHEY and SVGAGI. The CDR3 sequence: CASSYLGQAIMNTEAFF. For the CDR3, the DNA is TGTGCCAGCAGTTACCTTGGACAGGCCATTATGAACACTGAAGCTTTCTTT.

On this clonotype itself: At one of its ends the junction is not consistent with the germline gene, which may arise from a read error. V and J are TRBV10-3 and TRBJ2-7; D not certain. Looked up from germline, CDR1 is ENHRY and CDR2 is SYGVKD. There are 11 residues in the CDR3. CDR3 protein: CASSETWEQYF. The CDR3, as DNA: TGTGCCAGCAGTGAGACGTGGGAGCAGTACTTC.